Reported below is one T cell receptor beta chain. V lost 6 bases, J lost 1 base, and 6 bases lay in between. The germline V gene encodes CDR1 SQVTM and CDR2 ANQGSEA. This CDR3 region has 11 residues. It was treatment-naive patients with stable or active relapsing-remitting disease who made up the multiple sclerosis controls. This sample stems from a study of CD8 T cells in Susac syndrome. RNA in amounts of about 0.5 to 1 ug was reverse transcribed with random hexamers. It was immunoSEQ multiplex PCR that amplified TCR beta CDR3 across 54 Vbeta and 13 Jbeta. TCRdb re-derived calls from the immunoSEQ multiplex PCR reads in MiXCR, one entry per CDR3 protein. Of 250,000 to 300,000 distinct CDR3 sequences in the sample, about 89% are singletons; the top ten hold under 0.2%.

Sequences were obtained from CD8+ T cells from PBMCs. The chain couples TRBV29-1 to TRBJ2-5; D is ambiguous. This sequence was found in a human donor with multiple sclerosis. The chain's CDR3 is CSVQTQETQYF. The CDR3 nucleotides read TGCAGCGTACAGACCCAAGAGACCCAGTACTTC.